The 27 T cell receptor beta chains in this list originate from one sample, sequenced in a study of a mutant IDH1 vaccine in newly diagnosed glioma. Profiled with immunoSEQ multiplex PCR; TCRdb holds only in-frame clones, not every one. Here the sample spans 60,000 to 75,000 clones, more than 65% being singletons. The sample's time point: baseline, week 1 (first vaccination visit). Treatment meaning: pre-vaccination baseline after standard-of-care therapy. The sequencing here drew on PBMCs, taken from a glioma patient treated with radiotherapy, temozolomide or both. These receptor sequences come from a man aged 50-59 years with glioma.

This clone was counted only a few times. The rearrangement joins TRBV30 to TRBJ1-1; D ambiguous. V was pared by 2 bases and J by 4 bases, with 8 bases between. The germline V gene has CDR1 GTSNPN and CDR2 SVGIG (reference sequence). This CDR3 has 12 residues. The CDR3, as DNA: TGTGCCTGGAGTTGGGGAGGCACTGAAGCTTTCTTT. As protein: CAWSWGGTEAFF.

V is TRBV7-8 and J is TRBJ1-3; D not resolved. The CDR3 totals 17 residues. Germline assignment: CDR1 SGHVS and CDR2 FQNEAQ. V dropped 5 bases and J dropped 0 bases, with 17 bases sitting between them. CDR3 region: CASSQILTYGSGNTIYF. CDR3 nucleotides: TGTGCCAGCAGCCAAATCCTGACATACGGCTCTGGAAACACCATATATTTT. Combining the CDR3 with reference TRBV7-8 and TRBJ1-3 gives the whole variable domain GAGVSQSPRYKVAKRGQDVALRCDPISGHVSLFWYQQALGQGPEFLTYFQNEAQLDKSGLPSDRFFAERPEGSVSTLKIQRTQQEDSAVYLCASSQILTYGSGNTIYFGEGSWLTVV.

The sample holds a few counts of this clone. J is TRBJ1-2 and V is TRBV5-4; TRBD1 aligns across 8 bases. With V trimmed by 4 bases and J by 8 bases, 13 bases remained unmatched. CDR3 size: 15 residues. Germline V gene sequence: CDR1 SGHNT, CDR2 YYREEE (reference sequence). The CDR3 DNA is TGTGCCAGCAGCGCGCAGTCCGGGACAGGAGGAGGCTACACCTTC. This encodes CASSAQSGTGGGYTF.

This rearrangement joins TRBV2 to TRBJ1-2; D not resolved. The CDR3 contains 12 residues. In germline, CDR1 is SNHLY, CDR2 FYNNEI. V gave up 2 bases and J gave up 2 bases, with 3 bases separating them. The CDR3 reads CASSERNYGYTF. The CDR3 nucleotides read TGTGCCAGCAGTGAACGGAACTATGGCTACACCTTC.

The J gene is TRBJ2-3, the V gene TRBV30, with TRBD1 matching 7 bases. CDR3 size: 13 residues. Losses at the gene ends were 5 bases for V and 2 bases for J; bases not matched to a gene: 4. Germline-derived CDR1 and CDR2 are GTSNPN and SVGIG (reference sequence). CDR3 DNA sequence: TGTGCCTGGGCCGGGACAGACACAGATACGCAGTATTTT. Translating gives CAWAGTDTDTQYF.

The chain uses TRBV10-3 and TRBJ1-3; TRBD1 aligns across 7 bases. The CDR3 extends over 14 amino acids. Germline trimming cut 9 bases from V and 0 bases from J; bases unmatched to any gene: 5. Germline CDR1 ENHRY, CDR2 SYGVKD. In DNA, the CDR3 is TGTGCCATAGGGACAGCGAGCTCTGGAAACACCATATATTTT. It codes for CAIGTASSGNTIYF.

This clone occurred a few times. The J gene is TRBJ1-1, the V gene TRBV9, with D perhaps TRBD1 (5 bases). This CDR3 has 14 amino acids. The germline gives CDR1 SGDLS, CDR2 YYNGEE. The V end was cut by 3 bases, the J end by 4 bases, with 13 bases between. CDR3 sequence (DNA): TGTGCCAGCAGCGCCCTGCGGGGGGTCACTGAAGCTTTCTTT. Protein sequence: CASSALRGVTEAFF.

The rearrangement uses TRBV9 and TRBJ1-1; TRBD1 matches at 8 bases. Unmatched junction bases numbered 3, after V lost 4 bases and J lost 1 base. From germline, CDR1 is SGDLS and CDR2 YYNGEE. This CDR3 is built from 14 residues. This CDR3 reads CASSRQGWNTEAFF. CDR3 coding DNA: TGTGCCAGCAGCCGACAGGGGTGGAACACTGAAGCTTTCTTT.

In this sample, this clone turned up a few times. The chain recombines TRBV30 with TRBJ1-5, with a possible D match to TRBD1 (6 bases). Trimming took 1 base from V and 3 from J, leaving 10 bases between them. CDR1 is GTSNPN, CDR2 SVGIG, per germline (reference sequence). This CDR3 spans 14 amino acids. The CDR3 nucleotides read TGTGCCTGGAGTGGGGACATGGACAATCAGCCCCAGCATTTT. This codes for CAWSGDMDNQPQHF.

The chain employs TRBV4-1 and TRBJ2-2; TRBD2 might be the D (6 bases). CDR1 and CDR2 from the germline V gene are MGHRA and YSYEKL. The length of the CDR3 is 14 residues. With 1 base removed from V and 6 bases from J, the gap between germline ends came to 9 bases. The CDR3 reads CASSQGRGAGELFF. The CDR3 region has the DNA TGCGCCAGCAGCCAAGGGAGGGGAGCCGGGGAGCTGTTTTTT.

By share, this clone ranks as medium-sized (0.01 to 0.1%). This sequence joins TRBV4-1 and TRBJ1-2, with unresolved D. CDR3 length equals 16 residues. Germline CDR1 MGHRA, CDR2 YSYEKL. Deletions cut 5 bases from V and 4 bases from J, with 20 bases between. CDR3: CASSYLAGNQSYGYTF. The DNA of the CDR3 is TGCGCCAGCAGCTATCTCGCAGGAAATCAGTCCTATGGCTACACCTTC.

The chain uses TRBV10-3 and TRBJ1-5, with no clear D. This CDR3 has 17 residues. Trimming removed 2 bases from V and 3 bases from J, with 17 bases in between. Per germline, CDR1 ENHRY and CDR2 SYGVKD. CDR3 in DNA: TGTGCCATCAGTGAGGACCTAACAAGGGTAGACAATCAGCCCCAGCATTTT. Amino acid sequence: CAISEDLTRVDNQPQHF.

J is TRBJ2-1 and V is TRBV19; tentatively, D is TRBD1 (5 bases). Per the germline V gene, CDR1 is LNHDA and CDR2 is SQIVND (reference sequence). The CDR3 sequence is 16 residues long. The V gene lost 2 bases and the J gene lost 8 bases, with 19 bases spanning the gap. The CDR3 DNA reads as TGTGCCAGTAGTATAAATGGGCCTGTAAGGGGTGATGAGCAGTTCTTC. Translation gives CASSINGPVRGDEQFF.

This chain's CDR3 is CASSGPQFTDTQYF. The CDR3 DNA follows: TGTGCCAGCAGCGGACCTCAATTCACAGATACGCAGTATTTT. The chain is built from TRBV7-2 and TRBJ2-3; unclear D gene. This CDR3 comprises 14 residues. V lost 5 bases and J lost 2, with 11 bases in between. Germline-derived CDR1 and CDR2 are SGHTA and FQGNSA.

This rearrangement joins TRBV30 to TRBJ1-1; D gene uncertain. Trimming shortened V by 0 bases and J by 5 bases, and 10 bases separated the two germline ends. The CDR3 loop spans 13 amino acids. CDR1 and CDR2 from the germline V gene are GTSNPN and SVGIG (reference sequence). The CDR3 coding sequence is TGTGCCTGGAGTGTAGGGAGCAGGACTGAAGCTTTCTTT. Translating it yields CAWSVGSRTEAFF.

This sequence joins TRBV2 and TRBJ2-7; possible D gene TRBD2, 5 bases. CDR3 length: 14 residues. From germline, CDR1 is SNHLY and CDR2 FYNNEI. V lost 4 bases, J lost 4 bases, and 14 bases lay in between. The CDR3 is CASSGTDTVYEQYF. DNA of the CDR3: TGTGCCAGCAGTGGGACTGACACAGTGTACGAGCAGTACTTC.

V usage is TRBV7-9 and J usage is TRBJ1-4, with D tentatively TRBD1 (6 bases). The germline CDR1 and CDR2 sequences are SEHNR and FQNEAQ (reference sequence). Deletions cut 3 bases from V and 0 bases from J, with 14 bases between. The CDR3 extends over 17 amino acids. The CDR3 loop is CASSLGAGGATNEKLFF. As DNA, the CDR3 is TGTGCCAGCAGCTTGGGGGCGGGGGGAGCAACTAATGAAAAACTGTTTTTT.

This clone was recorded many times. This rearrangement joins TRBV19 to TRBJ1-5; D is perhaps TRBD1 (6 bases). Per the germline V gene, CDR1 is LNHDA and CDR2 is SQIVND (reference sequence). V gave up 0 bases and J gave up 0 bases, with 15 bases separating them. There are 18 residues in the CDR3. This chain's CDR3 is CASSIEGLQGYSNQPQHF. The CDR3 coding sequence is TGTGCCAGTAGTATAGAAGGGTTACAGGGATATAGCAATCAGCCCCAGCATTTT.

The chain couples TRBV7-9 to TRBJ2-1; D is undetermined. Germline values: CDR1 SEHNR, CDR2 FQNEAQ (reference sequence). Trimming removed 6 bases from V and 0 bases from J, with 12 bases in between. The CDR3 runs 15 residues. CDR3 DNA sequence: TGTGCCAGCAGTCCATTATACGGCTCCTACAATGAGCAGTTCTTC. Translated, it gives CASSPLYGSYNEQFF.

A single count supports this clone. V usage is TRBV30 and J usage is TRBJ2-2, with D maybe TRBD1 (5 bases). Trimming took off 0 bases at V and 5 bases at J, with 13 bases between the two ends. CDR3 size: 15 residues. Germline lookup yields CDR1 GTSNPN and CDR2 SVGIG (reference sequence). In nucleotides, the CDR3 is TGTGCCTGGAGTGTACTTGTTGGGGCTACCGGGGAGCTGTTTTTT. This codes for CAWSVLVGATGELFF.

The rearrangement links TRBV4-1 to TRBJ1-1; possible D gene TRBD1, 5 bases. V was pared by 4 bases and J by 1 base, with 13 bases between. CDR3 length: 15 residues. Per the germline V gene, CDR1 is MGHRA and CDR2 is YSYEKL. CDR3 in amino acids: CASSRRLTENTEAFF. Written as DNA, the CDR3 is TGCGCCAGCAGCCGACGCCTGACAGAGAACACTGAAGCTTTCTTT.

V gene TRBV29-1 combines with J gene TRBJ2-1, with D perhaps matching TRBD2 (6 bases). Germline V gene sequence: CDR1 SQVTM, CDR2 ANQGSEA. The V and J ends lost 6 bases and 2 bases respectively, with 14 bases between them. This CDR3 has 14 residues. The CDR3 DNA sequence: TGCAGCGTCTCCCGCGGGGTAGCCTACAATGAGCAGTTCTTC. Protein: CSVSRGVAYNEQFF.

The V and J genes are TRBV5-5 and TRBJ1-5, with TRBD1 as a possible D gene (6 bases). Trimming pared 6 bases from V and 0 bases from J, leaving 13 bases between. Germline CDR1 reads SGHKS; CDR2 reads YYEKEE (reference sequence). The CDR3 runs to 15 residues. The CDR3 nucleotides are TGTGCCAGCAAGCAGGGGTTTAATAGCAATCAGCCCCAGCATTTT. Its translation is CASKQGFNSNQPQHF. Complete variable domain (other parts from reference TRBV5-5 and TRBJ1-5): DAGVTQSPTHLIKTRGQQVTLRCSPISGHKSVSWYQQVLGQGPQFIFQYYEKEERGRGNFPDRFSARQFPNYSSELNVNALLLGDSALYLCASKQGFNSNQPQHFGDGTRLSIL.

This clone was picked up one time. The chain is built from TRBV10-3 and TRBJ2-7; 8 nucleotides agree with TRBD2. The germline V gene encodes CDR1 ENHRY and CDR2 SYGVKD. The CDR3 has 15 residues. V was pared by 4 bases and J by 2 bases, with 7 bases of the junction left unmatched. CDR3 in DNA: TGTGCCATCAGTGGAGGGATTAGCGGGGCCTACGAGCAGTACTTC. Amino acids: CAISGGISGAYEQYF.

CDR3 bases: TGTGCCAGTAGTATAGTGGGGGAGAACACTGAAGCTTTCTTT. This codes for CASSIVGENTEAFF. The chain links TRBV19 to TRBJ1-1; tentative D call: TRBD1 (5 bases). This CDR3 is 14 amino acids long. V lost 1 base and J 1 base, leaving 7 bases between the germline ends. Germline CDR1 is LNHDA and CDR2 is SQIVND (reference sequence).

The rearrangement joins TRBV27 to TRBJ2-1; TRBD1 or TRBD2 may be the D gene (5 bases each). The CDR3 consists of 16 residues. Trimming took 4 bases from V and 7 from J, leaving 20 bases between them. Germline V gene sequence: CDR1 MNHEY, CDR2 SMNVEV (reference sequence). In DNA form, the CDR3 reads TGTGCCAGCAGTTATCAACCGGGACCCTCGGGGAATGAGCAGTTCTTC. This codes for CASSYQPGPSGNEQFF.

The chain recombines TRBV19 with TRBJ1-5; a weak D match, TRBD1 (5 bases). Trimming pared 4 bases from V and 3 bases from J, leaving 10 bases between. CDR1 is LNHDA and CDR2 is SQIVND in the germline V gene (reference sequence). The length of the CDR3 is 14 residues. The DNA of the CDR3 is TGTGCCAGTAGTACCTCAGGGCTCAATCAGCCCCAGCATTTT. Encoded protein: CASSTSGLNQPQHF.